These T cell receptor beta chains were read from a single sample in a study of blood T cells in healthy people across ages. TCRdb recomputed calls from the 5' RACE reads with MiXCR, one row per CDR3 protein. The sample yields about 780,000 distinct CDR3 sequences, about 42% seen once. The sequenced sample consisted of blood. All receptors derive from a man older than 75 in good health. Each CDR3 is given with its conserved first and last residue. D genes are given only for firm matches. Size is omitted from some rows. Given values are once, few, many or a class for expanded clones.

j_call clone_size v_call d_call cdr3_aa cdr3_nt
TRBJ1-1 NA TRBV7-9 TRBD1 CASSRPGQGGGAFF TGTGCCAGCAGCCGACCGGGACAGGGGGGAGGAGCTTTCTTT
TRBJ2-3 many TRBV29-1 NA CSVEVQGPARLGQYF TGCAGCGTTGAAGTTCAGGGCCCAGCAAGACTAGGGCAGTATTTT
TRBJ2-5 NA TRBV12-3/TRBV12-4 TRBD2 CASSSPEPAGLYNEQYF TGTGCCAGCAGCTCTCCCGAGCCAGCGGGATTATACAATGAGCAGTACTTC
TRBJ2-7 NA TRBV3-1 NA CASSFASSYKQYF TGTGCCAGCAGCTTCGCCAGCTCCTACAAGCAGTACTTC
TRBJ2-1 NA TRBV7-9 NA CASSLREVRYNEQFF TGTGCCAGCAGCTTAAGGGAAGTGAGGTACAATGAGCAGTTCTTC
TRBJ2-1 few TRBV5-1 TRBD2 CASSLRGSGRDSEQFF TGCGCCAGCAGCTTGCGGGGTAGCGGGAGAGATAGTGAGCAGTTCTTC
TRBJ1-5 NA TRBV6-5 NA CASSYGIGRGRGGSNQPQHF TGTGCCAGCAGTTACGGTATTGGCAGGGGTCGTGGAGGTAGCAATCAGCCCCAGCATTTT
TRBJ2-5 NA TRBV5-1 TRBD1 CASSWTPGTGEETQYF TGCGCCAGCAGCTGGACCCCCGGGACAGGGGAAGAGACCCAGTACTTC
TRBJ2-7 NA TRBV27 TRBD1 CASSLLSGQESYEQYF TGTGCCAGCAGTCTTCTATCAGGACAGGAGTCCTACGAGCAGTACTTC
TRBJ2-6 NA TRBV11-2 TRBD1 CASSLKRGPRGANVLTF TGTGCCAGCAGCTTGAAAAGGGGGCCAAGGGGGGCCAACGTCCTGACTTTC
TRBJ2-4 NA TRBV3-1 TRBD2 CASSQDGASGSLRYF TGTGCCAGCAGCCAAGATGGGGCTAGCGGGAGTTTGCGGTACTTC
TRBJ2-1 NA TRBV20-1 TRBD2 CSAPGGSMDEQFF TGCAGTGCCCCGGGGGGGAGTATGGATGAGCAGTTCTTC
TRBJ2-1 once TRBV14 NA CASSQASVNNEQFF TGTGCCAGCAGCCAGGCTAGCGTTAACAATGAGCAGTTCTTC
TRBJ2-7 NA TRBV29-1 NA CSVDQGSEQYF TGCAGCGTTGATCAAGGGAGCGAGCAGTACTTC
TRBJ2-7 NA TRBV20-1 TRBD2 CSASKAGTRSLYEQYF TGCAGTGCTAGTAAGGCCGGGACTAGAAGTCTCTACGAGCAGTACTTC
TRBJ2-5 few TRBV7-9 NA CASSLAGDFSWTTQYF TGTGCCAGCAGCTTAGCGGGGGACTTTTCCTGGACAACCCAGTACTTC
TRBJ2-3 few TRBV9 TRBD2 CASSVAGGDTQYF TGTGCCAGCAGCGTAGCGGGGGGAGATACGCAGTATTTT
TRBJ2-1 NA TRBV29-1 NA CSALMSMGSYNEQFF TGCAGCGCCCTTATGTCGATGGGATCCTACAATGAGCAGTTCTTC
TRBJ2-5 NA TRBV12-3/TRBV12-4 NA CASSLAQGGRETQYF TGTGCCAGCAGTTTAGCACAGGGGGGGAGAGAGACCCAGTACTTC
TRBJ2-7 many TRBV14 NA CASSPSRSGGLYEQYF TGTGCCAGCAGCCCCAGCCGGAGCGGAGGACTCTACGAGCAGTACTTC
TRBJ2-5 NA TRBV20-1 NA CSASSAAQETQYF TGCAGTGCTAGTTCGGCAGCTCAAGAGACCCAGTACTTC
TRBJ2-2 NA TRBV18 NA CASSPEGLAGELFF TGTGCCAGCTCACCTGAAGGGCTCGCCGGGGAGCTGTTTTTT
TRBJ2-1 many TRBV4-2 TRBD2 CASSRIGTSGFDEQFF TGTGCCAGCAGCCGCATTGGGACTAGCGGGTTTGATGAGCAGTTCTTC
TRBJ2-5 many TRBV29-1 NA CSVDPNQETQYF TGCAGCGTTGATCCCAACCAAGAGACCCAGTACTTC
TRBJ1-1 NA TRBV24-1 NA CATTPGQTLEDEAFF TGTGCCACCACCCCCGGACAAACCCTTGAGGATGAAGCTTTCTTT
TRBJ2-3 NA TRBV5-1 NA CASSEWDGNTDTQYF TGCGCCAGCAGCGAATGGGACGGTAACACAGATACGCAGTATTTT
TRBJ2-1 NA TRBV28 TRBD2 CASSTSGRRAREQFF TGTGCCAGCTCGACTAGCGGGAGACGAGCACGCGAGCAGTTCTTC
TRBJ2-7 NA TRBV2 NA CASITSDRMDNEQYF TGTGCCAGCATTACTTCGGACAGAATGGACAATGAGCAGTACTTC
TRBJ1-2 few TRBV5-8 NA CASSPRGLGYGYTF TGTGCCAGCAGCCCCCGGGGGCTGGGGTATGGCTACACCTTC
TRBJ2-3 NA TRBV7-8 TRBD2 CASSLGVAGGPTDTQYF TGTGCCAGCAGCTTAGGGGTAGCGGGAGGGCCCACAGATACGCAGTATTTT
TRBJ2-5 NA TRBV12-3/TRBV12-4 TRBD2 CASTPPSGLGETQYF TGTGCCAGCACCCCCCCTAGCGGGTTGGGAGAGACCCAGTACTTC
TRBJ2-1 NA TRBV2 NA CASIADAYENNEQFF TGTGCCAGCATCGCTGACGCCTACGAGAACAATGAGCAGTTCTTC
TRBJ1-2 NA TRBV20-1 TRBD1 CSARETGGRGYTF TGCAGTGCTAGAGAGACAGGGGGACGGGGCTACACCTTC
TRBJ2-5 NA TRBV20-1 TRBD2 CSARARLAVYQETQYF TGCAGTGCTAGAGCCCGACTAGCGGTGTACCAAGAGACCCAGTACTTC
TRBJ2-3 NA TRBV27 TRBD2 CASSPRLAGRTDTQYF TGTGCCAGCAGTCCCCGACTAGCGGGTCGCACAGATACGCAGTATTTT
TRBJ1-5 NA TRBV5-1 NA CASSPDGVNQPQHF TGCGCCAGCAGCCCGGACGGAGTCAATCAGCCCCAGCATTTT
TRBJ2-5 NA TRBV10-1 NA CASSESGSEETQYF TGCGCCAGCAGTGAGTCGGGCAGTGAAGAGACCCAGTACTTC
TRBJ2-5 few TRBV7-9 TRBD1 CASSAMGQNQETQYF TGTGCCAGCAGCGCAATGGGACAGAACCAAGAGACCCAGTACTTC
TRBJ1-5 NA TRBV27 NA CASSPTGPFDQPQHF TGTGCCAGCAGTCCGACGGGGCCGTTCGATCAGCCCCAGCATTTT
TRBJ2-5 few TRBV15 NA CATSRVGGETQYF TGTGCCACCAGCAGAGTTGGCGGAGAGACCCAGTACTTC
TRBJ2-7 NA TRBV12-3/TRBV12-4 NA CASSSQGDEQYF TGTGCCAGCAGTTCACAGGGAGACGAGCAGTACTTC
TRBJ2-3 NA TRBV4-2 TRBD2 CASSPSRGERTDTQYF TGTGCCAGCAGCCCCTCCCGGGGGGAACGCACAGATACGCAGTATTTT
TRBJ2-7 few TRBV9 NA CASSVVGDASYEQYF TGTGCCAGCAGCGTAGTGGGGGATGCAAGCTACGAGCAGTACTTC